This T cell receptor (beta chain) was retrieved from a study of T cell changes during pregnancy in multiple sclerosis. Libraries were prepared by immunoSEQ multiplex PCR; TCRdb keeps only in-frame clonotypes and omits some of them. Here the sample spans more than 35,000 clones, more than 85% being singletons. This clone occurred a few times. The CDR3 has 16 residues. The germline V and J ends were trimmed by 2 bases and 2 bases, with 13 bases remaining between them. In germline, CDR1 is MGHRA, CDR2 YSYEKL. The chain links TRBV4-1 to TRBJ1-3; D perhaps matches TRBD1 (5 bases). Specimen: CD4+ T cells from peripheral blood mononuclear cells, collected in the second trimester of pregnancy. The TCR sequence derives from a female donor with multiple sclerosis, enrolled in a pregnancy study. The CDR3 DNA reads TGCGCCAGCAGCCAACCGGTTTCCAGGGCTGGAAACACCATATATTTT. This translates into CASSQPVSRAGNTIYF.